This TCR beta chain was identified during a study of beta chain features in type 1 diabetes. Study findings and constraints: Insertions were fewer and deletions more numerous at VDJ junctions in type 1 diabetes patients. Shortening that was moderate but significant affected the TCRB CDR3s of Type 1 diabetes patients in all four CD4+ subsets.

All of the isolated RNA was reverse transcribed, so expressed TCRB transcripts were sequenced. Data came from immunoSEQ multiplex PCR; TCRdb stores just in-frame clones and leaves some out. This sample carries roughly 220,000 clones, 16% of them seen once, and the ten largest clones take less than 0.09%. Germline lookup yields CDR1 SQVTM and CDR2 ANQGSEA. The CDR3 runs to 14 residues. Trimming removed 3 bases from V and 5 bases from J; junction bases left unmatched: 6. A word on this clone: Its antigen is unidentified.

The sequence was obtained from a man aged 25-40 years with type 1 diabetes. Sequencing was performed on naive CD4+ T cells from blood. V gene TRBV29-1 combines with J gene TRBJ2-5, with 10 bases lining up with TRBD1. CDR3 sequence: CSVDRQGAGETQYF. Here the CDR3 DNA reads TGCAGCGTTGATAGACAGGGGGCGGGGGAGACCCAGTACTTC.